This is a list of T cell receptor beta chains from one sample in a study of identical twins. Using its own MiXCR run on the 5' RACE reads, TCRdb lists one record per CDR3 protein. The data hold 570,000 or so distinct CDR3 sequences, with over 8.5% observed a single time. The data were also submitted as part of a second study, on yellow fever vaccine responses in identical twins.

Sequencing input: PBMCs. The receptors were sampled from a woman under 30 in good health. Each CDR3 is given without its conserved first and last residue.

>TRBV29-1
SVGRGSYEQY
>TRBV20-1
SAATGTSGRVRVTYEQY
>TRBV2
ASSEGASGTETQY
>TRBV15
ATSRQLNTEAF
>TRBV6-1
ASSAYGAEAF
>TRBV20-1
SARDRRGNTGELF
>TRBV7-6
ASSSHDTQY
>TRBV6-5
ASSYDVGDTQY
>TRBV28
ASSPPGTSAHEQY
>TRBV9
ASSAGTSGGREQY
>TRBV7-3
ASSLRQGGNSPLH
>TRBV3-1
ASSQDWYEQY
>TRBV28
ASIETGAYEQY
>TRBV5-5
ASSAPLGGGLLNEQF
>TRBV5-1
ASSDGSYEQY
>TRBV11-2
ASRLREGETQY
>TRBV28
ASIHGGAKNIQY
>TRBV12-3/TRBV12-4
ASRETGAGGSQPQH
>TRBV5-1
ASSPRVNTEAF
>TRBV3-1
ASSQEGGGTTYEQY
>TRBV10-3
AISEQGRTDRGL
>TRBV20-1
SARVVARLGYYEQY